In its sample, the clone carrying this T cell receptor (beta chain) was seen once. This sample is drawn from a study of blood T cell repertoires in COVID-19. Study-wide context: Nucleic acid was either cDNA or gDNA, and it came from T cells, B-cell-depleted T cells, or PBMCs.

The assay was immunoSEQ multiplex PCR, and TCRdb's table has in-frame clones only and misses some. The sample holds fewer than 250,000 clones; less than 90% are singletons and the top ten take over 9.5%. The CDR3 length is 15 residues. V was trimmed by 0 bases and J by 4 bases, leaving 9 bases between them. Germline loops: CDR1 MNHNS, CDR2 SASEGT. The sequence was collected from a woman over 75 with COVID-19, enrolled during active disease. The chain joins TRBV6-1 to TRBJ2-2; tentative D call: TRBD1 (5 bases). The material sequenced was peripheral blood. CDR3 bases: TGTGCCAGCAGTGAAGCGTCACAGGCCACCGGGGAGCTGTTTTTT. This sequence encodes CASSEASQATGELFF.